A single sample gave rise to the 20 T cell receptor beta chains below, sequenced in a study of blood T cell repertoires in COVID-19. Clones were sequenced by immunoSEQ multiplex PCR, and TCRdb holds only the in-frame ones, with some missing. The sample consists of around 62,000 clones, approximately 90% of them appearing once. The sequenced material came from peripheral blood. These receptors were collected from a woman aged 55-69 years with acute or convalescent COVID-19.

This clone appeared a few times. As DNA, the CDR3 is TGTGCCAGCAGCTCGCTCTTACTGAGGGAGGGCTATGGCTACACCTTC. Its protein is CASSSLLLREGYGYTF. The rearrangement links TRBV7-2 to TRBJ1-2, with D unresolved. The germline V and J ends were trimmed by 4 bases and 4 bases, with 19 bases remaining between them. Germline values: CDR1 SGHTA, CDR2 FQGNSA. The CDR3 spans 16 residues. The full variable domain, its missing parts supplied by reference TRBV7-2 and TRBJ1-2, is GAGVSQSPSNKVTEKGKDVELRCDPISGHTALYWYRQSLGQGLEFLIYFQGNSAPDKSGLPSDRFSAERTGGSVSTLTIQRTQQEDSAVYLCASSSLLLREGYGYTFGSGTRLTVV.

The chain combines TRBV28 with TRBJ2-3, with 7 bases matching TRBD2. The CDR3 loop spans 18 amino acids. Germline CDR1 is MDHEN and CDR2 is SYDVKM. Trimming cost V 3 bases and J 1 base; bases outside gene matches: 13. CDR3 DNA: TGTGCCAGCAGTTTGGCCGCGGCGGGGGAGTCGGGCACAGATACGCAGTATTTT. Protein sequence: CASSLAAAGESGTDTQYF.

This chain connects TRBV4-1 to TRBJ1-3; the D is unclear. The CDR3 is 17 residues long. V was shortened by 4 bases and J by 0 bases, with 16 bases between the two germline ends. Germline V gene lookup returns CDR1 MGHRA and CDR2 YSYEKL. The CDR3 loop is CASSPREESISGNTIYF. Here the CDR3 DNA reads TGCGCCAGCAGCCCCCGGGAGGAGTCGATCTCTGGAAACACCATATATTTT.

The V call is TRBV7-2, the J call TRBJ1-5; 7 positions match TRBD1. The CDR3 has 14 amino acids. Germline-derived CDR1 and CDR2 are SGHTA and FQGNSA. The J segment lost 6 bases and the V segment lost 4 bases, leaving 6 bases of the junction unmatched. The CDR3 DNA follows: TGTGCCAGCAGCTCTCAGGGGGAGGCTCAGCCCCAGCATTTT. Translated: CASSSQGEAQPQHF.

The rearrangement joins TRBV2 to TRBJ1-4; TRBD1 matches at 7 bases. The trim removed 3 bases at V and 7 bases at J, leaving 5 bases unmatched. The CDR3 extends over 14 amino acids. Germline V lookup: CDR1 SNHLY, CDR2 FYNNEI. The chain's CDR3 is CASSDYWDSEKLFF. CDR3 bases: TGTGCCAGCAGTGATTATTGGGACAGTGAAAAACTGTTTTTT.

This clone appeared a single time. The chain combines TRBV18 with TRBJ2-7; 11 bases align to TRBD1. There are 15 residues in the CDR3. CDR1 is KGHSH, CDR2 LQKENI, per germline. V was pared by 0 bases and J by 3 bases, with 1 base of the junction left unmatched. This CDR3 is CASSPPGTGGYEQYV. The CDR3 nucleotides read TGTGCCAGCTCACCACCTGGGACAGGGGGCTACGAGCAGTACGTC.

The chain couples TRBV18 to TRBJ1-2; D gene unclear. This CDR3 comprises 18 residues. Germline CDR1 and CDR2: KGHSH and LQKENI. Trimming left V 3 bases short and J 3 bases short, with 23 bases between. CDR3 loop: CASSPQRGVGSLDYGYTF. Here the CDR3 DNA reads TGTGCCAGCTCACCCCAGCGGGGAGTAGGTTCTTTGGACTATGGCTACACCTTC. Together with reference TRBV18 and TRBJ1-2, the CDR3 gives the full variable domain: NAGVMQNPRHLVRRRGQEARLRCSPMKGHSHVYWYRQLPEEGLKFMVYLQKENIIDESGMPKERFSAEFPKEGPSILRIQQVVRGDSAAYFCASSPQRGVGSLDYGYTFGSGTRLTVV.

The V call is TRBV19, the J call TRBJ1-1; no clear D. The CDR3 consists of 11 residues. Germline CDR1 LNHDA, CDR2 SQIVND (reference sequence). With 5 bases removed from V and 5 bases from J, the gap between germline ends came to 6 bases. CDR3 protein: CASSRVTEAFF. The CDR3 DNA sequence: TGTGCCAGTAGTCGGGTGACTGAAGCTTTCTTT.

The CDR3 bases are TGTGCCAGCACCCGCCGGGACAGCCTATACAATGAGCAGTTCTTC. This gives the protein CASTRRDSLYNEQFF. The rearrangement joins TRBV6-5 to TRBJ2-1; 7 bases fit TRBD1. The ends lost 7 bases at V and 4 bases at J; junction bases unmatched: 10. This CDR3 region has 15 residues. CDR1 and CDR2 (germline): MNHEY, SVGAGI.

V is TRBV5-5 and J is TRBJ1-5; no clear D. In germline, CDR1 is SGHKS, CDR2 YYEKEE (reference sequence). The CDR3 is 14 residues long. V lost 1 base and J lost 5, with 10 bases in between. The CDR3 DNA follows: TGTGCCAGCAGCTTGTGGGCTTCAGATCAGCCCCAGCATTTT. Translation: CASSLWASDQPQHF. The complete variable domain, with remaining parts taken from reference TRBV5-5 and TRBJ1-5, reads DAGVTQSPTHLIKTRGQQVTLRCSPISGHKSVSWYQQVLGQGPQFIFQYYEKEERGRGNFPDRFSARQFPNYSSELNVNALLLGDSALYLCASSLWASDQPQHFGDGTRLSIL.

The rearrangement joins TRBV6-2 or TRBV6-3 to TRBJ2-7, with a possible D match to TRBD1 (6 bases). V was trimmed by 2 bases and J by 6 bases, leaving 11 bases between them. In germline, CDR1 is MNHEY, CDR2 SVGEGT. The CDR3 is made up of 13 amino acids. CDR3 protein: CASSYGSGVEQYV. DNA of the CDR3: TGTGCCAGCAGTTACGGGTCAGGGGTCGAGCAGTACGTC.

The V gene is TRBV6-5, the J gene TRBJ1-5, with 7 bases identical to TRBD1. There are 13 residues in the CDR3. V lost 5 bases, J lost 6 bases, and 4 bases stayed unmatched. Per the germline V gene, CDR1 is MNHEY and CDR2 is SVGAGI. Here the CDR3 reads CASSPDRFQPQHF. The CDR3 DNA is TGTGCCAGCAGTCCGGACAGGTTTCAGCCCCAGCATTTT.

This clone has only a few counts. The chain has TRBV3-1 (or the pseudogene TRBV3-2) and TRBJ1-3, with 8 bases that match TRBD1. The junction had 4 bases not matched to a gene; V was cut back by 4 bases and J by 2 bases. The CDR3 is made up of 15 amino acids. CDR1 and CDR2 (germline): LGHDT, YNNKEL (reference sequence). CDR3 DNA: TGTGCCAGCAGCCTTTCAGGGGGCCCTGGAAACACCATATATTTT. Translation: CASSLSGGPGNTIYF.

V gene TRBV6-1 combines with J gene TRBJ2-6; 10 positions match TRBD1. Germline lookup yields CDR1 MNHNS and CDR2 SASEGT. The CDR3 contains 18 residues. With 3 bases clipped from V and 0 bases from J, the junction kept 5 bases outside the gene matches. The CDR3 coding sequence is TGTGCCAGCAGTGAGGGATGGACAGGGGGCTCTGGGGCCAACGTCCTGACTTTC. Amino acid sequence: CASSEGWTGGSGANVLTF.

This clone is classed as medium-sized (0.01 to 0.1%). Distinct nucleotide sequences in the sample also encode this CDR3. J is TRBJ1-4 and V is TRBV14; 7 positions match TRBD1. This CDR3 has 16 residues. CDR1 SGHDN and CDR2 FVKESK come from the germline V gene. With V trimmed by 4 bases and J by 0 bases, 5 bases remained unmatched. The CDR3 coding sequence is TGTGCCAGCAGCCGACGGACAGGTGCAACTAATGAAAAACTGTTTTTT. Protein sequence: CASSRRTGATNEKLFF.

The chain has TRBV6-1 and TRBJ1-4; 7 positions agree with TRBD1. V lost 3 bases to trimming and J lost 7 bases; unmatched junction nucleotides: 5. Germline values: CDR1 MNHNS, CDR2 SASEGT. The CDR3 loop spans 14 amino acids. CDR3 coding DNA: TGTGCCAGCAGTGAGGGGACAGCGGGTGAAAAACTGTTTTTT. Translating it yields CASSEGTAGEKLFF.

The chain has TRBV19 and TRBJ1-5; D remains unclear. Trimming removed 6 bases from V and 0 bases from J, with 6 bases in between. The CDR3 runs to 13 residues. The germline V gene encodes CDR1 LNHDA and CDR2 SQIVND (reference sequence). The CDR3, as DNA: TGTGCCAGTAGGGAGAGTAGCAATCAGCCCCAGCATTTT. Translating it yields CASRESSNQPQHF.

This chain uses TRBV5-1 with TRBJ2-2, with D possibly TRBD1 on 6 matching bases. The CDR3 covers 13 residues. Germline values: CDR1 SGHRS, CDR2 YFSETQ. Trimming shortened V by 5 bases and J by 7 bases, and 12 bases separated the two germline ends. The CDR3 DNA is TGCGCCAGCAGATACGACAGGCTCGGGGAGCTGTTTTTT. Amino acids: CASRYDRLGELFF.

J is TRBJ2-5 and V is TRBV23-1, with a tentative D call TRBD1 (6 bases). TRBV23-1 is recorded as an ORF, its role being uncertain. Trimming left V 9 bases short and J 5 bases short, with 13 bases between. The CDR3 covers 12 residues. The CDR3 DNA follows: TGCGCCAGAACAGGGCAAGGGGAGACCCAGTACTTC. Translation: CARTGQGETQYF.

V usage is TRBV9 and J usage is TRBJ2-5, with TRBD2 matching over 10 bases. V was pared by 3 bases and J by 2 bases, with 7 bases of the junction left unmatched. Germline-derived CDR1 and CDR2 are SGDLS and YYNGEE. This CDR3 is 16 amino acids long. The DNA for the CDR3 is TGTGCCAGCAGCGCACCGGCTAGCGGGGGTCAAGAGACCCAGTACTTC. It encodes CASSAPASGGQETQYF.